What follows are 23 T cell receptor delta chains derived from one specimen sequenced in a study of gamma-delta T cells after stem cell transplantation. TCRdb made new clone calls on the RT-PCR reads using CATT. The repertoire holds fewer than 2,000 delta-chain clones, with 2.3% as singletons. Sequenced sample: gamma-delta T cells. The receptors stem from a human donor. It is not recorded whose cells these are; they may come from a transplant donor.

Concerning this clone itself: The protein given by TCRdb reflects a much larger clone and differs at residue 5 from this DNA's translation, likely from a read error; the protein shown is the DNA's translation. The gene calls are TRDV2 and TRDJ1; TRDD3 matches 10 bases. This CDR3 spans 18 amino acids. V gave up 3 bases and J gave up 1 base; unmatched junction bases: 13. The V gene's germline CDR1 is GEAIGNYY and CDR2 EKD. CDR3 residues: CACDSVLGGYGSTDKLIF. In DNA, the CDR3 is TGTGCCTGTGACTCCGTACTCGGGGGATACGGGTCCACCGATAAACTCATCTTT.

There are a few counts of this clone. The protein recorded in TCRdb matches a much larger clone and deviates from this DNA's translation at residue 9, suggesting a read error; the protein here is obtained by translating the DNA. The rearrangement uses TRDV2 and TRDJ1, with 7 bases aligning to TRDD3. Germline V lookup: CDR1 GEAIGNYY, CDR2 EKD. The CDR3 is 18 residues long. CDR3 amino acids: CACDPVRMVDTYTDKLIF. CDR3 DNA: TGTGCCTGTGATCCGGTTAGAATGGTGGATACGTACACCGATAAGCTCATCTTT.

The V call is TRDV2, the J call TRDJ3, with TRDD3 identical over 9 bases. Looked up from germline, CDR1 is GEAIGNYY and CDR2 is EKD. With V trimmed by 2 bases and J by 2 bases, 9 bases remained unmatched. This CDR3 is built from 19 residues. CDR3 loop: CACDNILGEAPWDTRQMFF. The CDR3 bases are TGTGCCTGTGACAATATACTGGGGGAGGCCCCCTGGGACACCCGACAGATGTTTTTC.

In the case of this clone: This DNA's translation differs at residue 2 from TCRdb's protein, which comes from a much larger clone; a read error is likely, and the protein shown is translated from the DNA. The J gene is TRDJ1, the V gene TRDV2; 10 bases line up with TRDD3. CDR1 is GEAIGNYY, CDR2 EKD, per germline. There are 18 residues in the CDR3. Written as DNA, the CDR3 is TGTTCCTGTGACACTGTACTCGGGGGATACGGGTCCACCGATAAACTCATCTTT. This encodes CSCDTVLGGYGSTDKLIF.

In regard to this clone: This DNA translates differently at residue 17 from the TCRdb protein, which is that of a much larger clone; a read error is likely, and the protein shown is the DNA's own translation. The chain couples TRDV2 to TRDJ1; TRDD3 matches 9 bases. The germline CDR1 and CDR2 sequences are GEAIGNYY and EKD. This CDR3 has 19 residues. This CDR3 reads CACDTLTMREGDTSDKRIF. The DNA of the CDR3 is TGTGCCTGTGACACCCTTACTATGCGTGAGGGGGATACTTCCGATAAACGCATCTTT.

The V call is TRDV2, the J call TRDJ1; 12 nucleotides agree with TRDD3. V lost 0 bases and J lost 2; bases outside the gene matches: 9. Germline loops: CDR1 GEAIGNYY, CDR2 EKD. This CDR3 has 18 residues. CDR3 residues: CACDTLNLGDTQTDKLIF. CDR3 sequence (DNA): TGTGCCTGTGACACCTTAAACCTGGGGGATACGCAAACCGATAAACTCATCTTT.

This clone was picked up a small number of times. A read error likely explains this, since a far larger clone differs by one base. Other DNA sequences of this sample code for an identical CDR3. The V and J genes are TRDV2 and TRDJ3, with a tentative D call TRDD3 (6 bases). Trimming took 3 bases from V and 0 from J, leaving 14 bases between them. This CDR3 has 18 residues. Germline V gene sequence: CDR1 GEAIGNYY, CDR2 EKD. In DNA form, the CDR3 reads TGTGCCTGTGACTCCACTGGGAGCCTCTCCTGGGACACCCGACAGATGTTTTTC. Encoded protein: CACDSTGSLSWDTRQMFF.

This clone showed up just a few times. The CDR3 is CACDTLLGDTSSWDTRQMFF. Written as DNA, the CDR3 is TGTGCCTGTGACACTCTACTGGGGGATACAAGCTCCTGGGACACCCGACAGATGTTTTTC. The chain has TRDV2 and TRDJ3; 12 bases fit TRDD3. With 1 base clipped from V and 0 bases from J, the junction kept 6 bases outside the gene matches. From germline, CDR1 is GEAIGNYY and CDR2 EKD. The CDR3 has 20 residues.

This clone qualifies as medium-sized. It differs at one base from a far larger clone, so likely a read error. For the CDR3, the DNA is TGTGCCTGTGACGCCCTACTGGGGGATGCGCGAGGGACCGATAAACTCATCTTT. Amino acids: CACDALLGDARGTDKLIF. The chain couples TRDV2 to TRDJ1; 10 bases map to TRDD3. Germline-derived CDR1 and CDR2 are GEAIGNYY and EKD. The CDR3 covers 18 residues. V was pared by 3 bases and J by 2 bases, with 14 bases of the junction left unmatched.

Ten or more counts support this clone. TCRdb assigns this DNA the protein of a much larger clone, which departs from its translation at residue 4; this likely reflects a read error, and the protein shown comes from translating the DNA. The gene calls are TRDV2 and TRDJ1; TRDD3 matches at 9 bases. The junction had 15 bases not matched to a gene; V was cut back by 5 bases and J by 0 bases. Germline CDR1 is GEAIGNYY and CDR2 is EKD. CDR3 size: 18 residues. CDR3 sequence reads: CACGTVYTGGDYTDKLIF. As DNA, the CDR3 is TGTGCCTGTGGCACTGTCTATACTGGGGGAGATTACACCGATAAACTCATCTTT.

On this clone: For this DNA, TCRdb reports the protein of a much larger clone, which diverges at residue 6, most likely from a read error; the protein presented here is translated directly from the DNA. The gene calls are TRDV2 and TRDJ1; D is unclear. CDR3 length equals 15 residues. V lost 0 bases and J 2 bases, leaving 12 bases between the germline ends. The germline gives CDR1 GEAIGNYY, CDR2 EKD. CDR3 sequence: CACDTVIEQTDKLIF. The CDR3 nucleotides are TGTGCCTGTGACACCGTTATCGAGCAGACCGATAAACTCATCTTT.

As concerns this clone: TCRdb shows a much larger clone's protein in place of this DNA's translation, and the two differ at residue 8, likely through a read error; the protein shown is translated from the DNA. This chain uses TRDV2 with TRDJ1; no reliable D call. The CDR3 extends over 15 amino acids. Trimming stripped 0 bases from V and 2 bases from J, with 12 bases between. The germline V gene has CDR1 GEAIGNYY and CDR2 EKD. CDR3 bases: TGTGCCTGTGACACCATTATCGGGCAGACCGATAAACTCATCTTT. This codes for CACDTIIGQTDKLIF.

Remarks on this clone: The protein TCRdb gives is from a much larger clone and does not agree with this DNA's translation at residue 17, likely a read error; the protein shown here comes from the DNA. V usage is TRDV2 and J usage is TRDJ1; TRDD3 aligns across 11 bases. This CDR3 is 19 amino acids long. Germline CDR1 reads GEAIGNYY; CDR2 reads EKD. This chain's CDR3 is CACDSAEVLGDRGTDKPIF. CDR3 in DNA: TGTGCCTGTGACTCGGCGGAAGTACTGGGGGATAGGGGGACCGATAAACCCATCTTT.

This clone is labeled as medium-sized. At the DNA level, this CDR3 is encoded by other sequences in the same sample as well. The CDR3 DNA sequence: TGTGCCTGTGACACGGTCGGGGGGGATTACGATAAACTCATCTTT. Translated, it gives CACDTVGGDYDKLIF. V usage is TRDV2 and J usage is TRDJ1; 7 bases align to TRDD3. Germline V gene data show CDR1 as GEAIGNYY and CDR2 as EKD. The CDR3 length is 15 residues. V was pared by 1 base and J by 4 bases, with 8 bases of the junction left unmatched.

In its sample, this clone was seen a few times. A read error likely explains why the TCRdb protein, taken from a much larger clone, differs from this DNA's translation at residue 16; the protein shown is translated from the DNA. The CDR3 spells CACDTAGGAAWDTRQTFF. CDR3 nucleotide sequence: TGTGCCTGTGACACCGCTGGGGGTGCAGCTTGGGACACCCGACAGACGTTTTTC. The chain carries TRDV2 and TRDJ3; 7 bases align to TRDD3. Germline-derived CDR1 and CDR2 are GEAIGNYY and EKD. The CDR3 runs 18 residues.

As for this clone: The protein in TCRdb stems from a much larger clone and differs at residue 4 from this DNA's translation, likely a read error; here the protein is translated from the DNA. The chain links TRDV2 to TRDJ1; 13 bases match TRDD3. The germline V gene encodes CDR1 GEAIGNYY and CDR2 EKD. The CDR3 extends over 20 amino acids. The chain's CDR3 is CACYTLLGDTRVAHTDKLIF. CDR3 DNA: TGTGCCTGTTACACTCTACTGGGGGATACGCGAGTTGCCCACACCGATAAACTCATCTTT.

This clone was seen at least ten times. The rearrangement uses TRDV2 and TRDJ1; 13 bases align to TRDD3. The V gene's germline CDR1 is GEAIGNYY and CDR2 EKD. The CDR3 totals 16 residues. Losses at the gene ends were 3 bases for V and 9 bases for J; bases not matched to a gene: 12. The CDR3 loop reads CACDALLGDTRVELIF. DNA for the CDR3: TGTGCCTGTGACGCCCTACTGGGGGATACGCGAGTGGAACTCATCTTT.

This clone was detected only a few times. A read error is the likely source, as a far larger clone sits one nucleotide away. In the same sample, other DNA sequences code for this CDR3. CDR3: CACDTLQLQTDKLIF. The DNA of the CDR3 is TGTGCCTGTGACACACTGCAATTGCAGACCGATAAACTCATCTTT. The chain recombines TRDV2 with TRDJ1; D ambiguous. From germline, CDR1 is GEAIGNYY and CDR2 EKD. This CDR3 has 15 amino acids. V was cut by 1 base and J by 2 bases, with 13 bases left in between.

Remarks on this clone: TCRdb's listed protein matches a much larger clone and diverges from this DNA's translation at residue 16, likely through a read error; the protein shown comes from the DNA. This chain links TRDV2 with TRDJ1, with 13 bases matching TRDD3. Germline-derived CDR1 and CDR2 are GEAIGNYY and EKD. There are 20 residues in the CDR3. For the CDR3, the DNA is TGTGCCTGTGACACTCTACTGGGGGATACGCGAGTTGCCCACACCAATAAACTCATCTTT. Translating gives CACDTLLGDTRVAHTNKLIF.

Only a few counts were recorded for this clone. Since a far larger clone is one base different, this is likely a read error. The same CDR3 can be traced to other DNA sequences in this sample. This chain links TRDV2 with TRDJ3; TRDD3 matches at 7 bases. The CDR3 sequence is 21 residues long. Germline V lookup: CDR1 GEAIGNYY, CDR2 EKD. Trimming cost V 0 bases and J 2 bases; bases outside gene matches: 15. Written as DNA, the CDR3 is TGTGCCTGTGACACCACTGGTACTGGGGACCCAAACCCCTGGGACACCCGACAGATGTTTTTC. Translating it yields CACDTTGTGDPNPWDTRQMFF.

This clone was seen only a few times. A far larger clone is off by one base, so a read error is likely. Other DNA sequences within the sample encode an identical CDR3. The chain recombines TRDV2 with TRDJ1, with TRDD3 as a possible D gene (6 bases). The V end was cut by 0 bases, the J end by 6 bases, with 22 bases between. The CDR3 extends over 17 amino acids. Per germline, CDR1 GEAIGNYY and CDR2 EKD. In DNA, the CDR3 is TGTGCCTGTGACACCGTGGAACTGGGAGATAAGCCCTATAAACTCATCTTT. It translates to CACDTVELGDKPYKLIF.

Of note for this clone: This likely traces to a read error, being one base from a far larger clone. In the same sample, other DNA sequences code for this CDR3. The V call is TRDV2, the J call TRDJ1; tentatively, D is TRDD3 (6 bases). V was trimmed by 0 bases and J by 1 base, leaving 23 bases between them. This CDR3 has 19 amino acids. The V gene's germline CDR1 is GEAIGNYY and CDR2 EKD. CDR3 nucleotides: TGTGCCTGTGACACCGTAGGGATAAGAGACAAACGGGCCACCGATAAACTCATCTTT. This translates into CACDTVGIRDKRATDKLIF.

As for this clone: The protein that TCRdb holds for this DNA derives from a much larger clone and differs from the translated DNA at residue 4, which likely indicates a read error; the protein shown here is translated from the DNA. The chain carries TRDV2 and TRDJ1, with 9 nucleotides matching TRDD3. Germline assignment: CDR1 GEAIGNYY and CDR2 EKD. This CDR3 is built from 15 residues. The CDR3 loop is CACVTIGDTPDKLIF. The DNA for the CDR3 is TGTGCCTGTGTCACCATAGGGGATACGCCCGATAAACTCATCTTT.